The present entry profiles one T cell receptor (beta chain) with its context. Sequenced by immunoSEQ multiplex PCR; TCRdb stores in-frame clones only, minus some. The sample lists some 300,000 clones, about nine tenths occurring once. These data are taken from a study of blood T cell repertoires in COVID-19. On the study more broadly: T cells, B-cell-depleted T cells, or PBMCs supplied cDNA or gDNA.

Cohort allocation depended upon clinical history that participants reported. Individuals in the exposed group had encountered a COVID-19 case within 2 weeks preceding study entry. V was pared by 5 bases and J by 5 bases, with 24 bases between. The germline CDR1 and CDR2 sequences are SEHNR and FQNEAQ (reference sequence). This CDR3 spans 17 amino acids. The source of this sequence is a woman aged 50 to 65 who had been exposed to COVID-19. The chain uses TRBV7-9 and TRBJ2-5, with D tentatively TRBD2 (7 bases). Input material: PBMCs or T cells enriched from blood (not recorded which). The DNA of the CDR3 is TGTGCCAGCAGCCCACCCTTGGGGGGGGCGGTGAGGGAGACCCAGTACTTC. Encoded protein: CASSPPLGGAVRETQYF.